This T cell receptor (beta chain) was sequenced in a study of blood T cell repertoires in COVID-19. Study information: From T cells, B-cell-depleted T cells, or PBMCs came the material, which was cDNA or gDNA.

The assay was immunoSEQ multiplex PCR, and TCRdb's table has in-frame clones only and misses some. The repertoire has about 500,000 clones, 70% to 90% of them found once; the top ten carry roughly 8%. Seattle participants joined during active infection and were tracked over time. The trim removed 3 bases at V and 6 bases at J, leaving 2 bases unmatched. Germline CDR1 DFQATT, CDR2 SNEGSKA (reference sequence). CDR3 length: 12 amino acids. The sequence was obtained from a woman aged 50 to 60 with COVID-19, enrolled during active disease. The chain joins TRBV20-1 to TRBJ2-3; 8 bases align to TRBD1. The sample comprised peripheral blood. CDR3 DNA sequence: TGCAGTGCTAGTAGGACAGGGGATACGCAGTATTTT. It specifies CSASRTGDTQYF.